Sequencing of this T cell receptor (beta chain) was carried out in a study of T cells after yellow fever vaccination. Whole-study findings and limits: Most clones from primary vaccination resurfaced after the booster (approximately 97% CD4, 70% to 90% CD8).

This clonotype occurred a few times. The antigen remains unidentified. 5'RACE template switching produced TCR cDNA carrying a universal primer site and UMIs. TCRdb re-called the 5' RACE reads with MiXCR, one entry per CDR3 protein. Among approximately 330,000 distinct CDR3 sequences, over 4% were seen once, and the ten largest hold around 25%. The CDR3 contains 15 residues. Germline CDR1 is DFQATT and CDR2 is SNEGSKA (reference sequence). V lost 6 bases and J lost 7; bases outside the gene matches: 16. Material: PBMCs, obtained 5 days after the yellow fever booster vaccination. This chain uses TRBV20-1 with TRBJ1-2, with 8 bases that match TRBD1. This receptor was taken from a man younger than 30 who received the YFV17D yellow fever vaccine. CDR3 in DNA: TGCAGTGCCTCACCTTCTGGACAGGGCGTAGGTGGCTACACCTTC. This codes for CSASPSGQGVGGYTF.